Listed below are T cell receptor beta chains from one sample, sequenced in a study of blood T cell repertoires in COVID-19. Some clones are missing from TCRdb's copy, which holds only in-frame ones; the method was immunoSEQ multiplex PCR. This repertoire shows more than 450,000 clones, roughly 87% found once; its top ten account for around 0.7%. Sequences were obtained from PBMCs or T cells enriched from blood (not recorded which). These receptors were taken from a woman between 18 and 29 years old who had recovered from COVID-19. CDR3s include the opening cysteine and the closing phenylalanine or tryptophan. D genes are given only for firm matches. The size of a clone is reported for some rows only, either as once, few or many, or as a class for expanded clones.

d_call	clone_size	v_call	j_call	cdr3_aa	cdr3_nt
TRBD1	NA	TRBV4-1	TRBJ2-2	CASSHRKLGIMGKQGTGELFF	TGCGCCAGCAGCCACCGAAAATTAGGGATAATGGGGAAACAGGGGACCGGGGAGCTGTTTTTT
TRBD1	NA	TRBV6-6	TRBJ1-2	CASTTTGGKSWYGYTF	TGTGCCAGCACCACCACAGGGGGCAAAAGTTGGTATGGCTACACCTTC
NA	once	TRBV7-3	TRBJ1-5	CASSSQGGQPQHF	TGTGCCAGCAGCTCTCAAGGGGGTCAGCCCCAGCATTTT
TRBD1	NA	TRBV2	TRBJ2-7	CASSLDRGLSYEQYF	TGTGCCAGCAGTCTGGACAGGGGGTTAAGCTACGAGCAGTACTTC
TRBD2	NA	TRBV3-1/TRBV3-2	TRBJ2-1	CASSRVAGVLYNEQFF	TGTGCCAGCAGCCGGGTAGCGGGGGTTCTCTACAATGAGCAGTTCTTC
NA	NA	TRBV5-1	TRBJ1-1	CASSLTRGDTEAFF	TGCGCCAGCAGCTTGACACGGGGGGACACTGAAGCTTTCTTT
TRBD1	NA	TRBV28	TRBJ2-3	CASSSSGTGIDTQYF	TGTGCCAGCAGTTCGTCCGGGACAGGGATCGATACGCAGTATTTT
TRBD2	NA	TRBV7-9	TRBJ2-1	CASSAGVNEQFF	TGTGCCAGCAGTGCGGGGGTAAATGAGCAGTTCTTC
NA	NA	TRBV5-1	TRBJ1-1	CASSLGGFTEAFF	TGCGCCAGCAGCCTCGGAGGCTTCACTGAAGCTTTCTTT
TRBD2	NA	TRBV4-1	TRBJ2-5	CASSQNLGGNQETQYF	TGCGCCAGCAGCCAAAATCTGGGGGGGAACCAAGAGACCCAGTACTTC
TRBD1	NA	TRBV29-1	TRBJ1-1	CSVHFGQGHTEAFF	TGCAGCGTTCATTTTGGACAGGGGCACACTGAAGCTTTCTTT
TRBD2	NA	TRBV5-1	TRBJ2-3	CASREKMVAGDTDTQYF	TGCGCCAGCAGGGAGAAGATGGTAGCGGGGGACACAGATACGCAGTATTTT
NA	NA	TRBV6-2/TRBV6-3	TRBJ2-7	CASSYSLGGGTYEQYF	TGTGCCAGCAGTTACTCGTTGGGGGGTGGTACGTACGAGCAGTACTTC
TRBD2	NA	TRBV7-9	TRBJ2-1	CASSLNAGGYNEQFF	TGTGCCAGCAGCTTAAACGCGGGGGGATACAATGAGCAGTTCTTC
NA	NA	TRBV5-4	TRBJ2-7	CASSTGTKEYEQYF	TGTGCCAGCAGCACAGGGACCAAAGAGTACGAGCAGTACTTC
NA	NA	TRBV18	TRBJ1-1	CASSRSVRQALNTEAFF	TGTGCCAGCTCACGTTCCGTTAGACAGGCCCTGAACACTGAAGCTTTCTTT